A single sample gave rise to the 20 T cell receptor beta chains below, sequenced in a study of T cell responses to AZD1222 COVID-19 vaccine. The data were produced by immunoSEQ multiplex PCR, yet TCRdb's version contains in-frame clones alone and is incomplete. Of 100,000 or so clones listed, about 88% were seen once; the top ten hold around 15%. This sample comprised peripheral blood, obtained on day 0 of AZD1222 vaccination. These receptors were collected from an adult in good health.

The chain carries TRBV27 and TRBJ2-5; 9 nucleotides align to TRBD2. V lost 10 bases, J lost 1 base, and 19 bases stayed unmatched. The CDR3 totals 18 residues. Germline loops: CDR1 MNHEY, CDR2 SMNVEV (reference sequence). The CDR3 DNA sequence: TGTGCCACCCCTCTCGAGCTTTTTGTAGCGGGGGTCCAAGAGACCCAGTACTTC. Residues: CATPLELFVAGVQETQYF.

The chain couples TRBV20-1 to TRBJ2-3; 7 bases agree with TRBD2. Germline CDR1 DFQATT, CDR2 SNEGSKA (reference sequence). CDR3 length: 14 amino acids. The trim removed 3 bases at V and 1 base at J, leaving 4 bases unmatched. CDR3 in amino acids: CSASRAGRTDTQYF. CDR3 in DNA: TGCAGTGCTAGTCGAGCGGGACGCACAGATACGCAGTATTTT.

This rearrangement joins TRBV18 to TRBJ2-1, with TRBD2 identical over 10 bases. J lost 7 bases, V lost 1 base, and 13 bases had no gene match. The CDR3 is 18 amino acids. Germline CDR1 KGHSH, CDR2 LQKENI. In DNA form, the CDR3 reads TGTGCCAGCTCACCACGAGGCGCTAGCGGGAGTAGTAAAAATGAGCAGTTCTTC. The encoded protein is CASSPRGASGSSKNEQFF. Full variable domain (remainder filled in from reference TRBV18 and TRBJ2-1): NAGVMQNPRHLVRRRGQEARLRCSPMKGHSHVYWYRQLPEEGLKFMVYLQKENIIDESGMPKERFSAEFPKEGPSILRIQQVVRGDSAAYFCASSPRGASGSSKNEQFFGPGTRLTVL.

The chain couples TRBV19 to TRBJ1-2; 10 bases agree with TRBD1. CDR1 LNHDA and CDR2 SQIVND come from the germline V gene (reference sequence). V gave up 5 bases and J gave up 5 bases; unmatched junction bases: 14. The CDR3 is 17 amino acids. For the CDR3, the DNA is TGTGCCAGTAGTGTTACAGACCCGGGACAGGGGAGGTATGGCTACACCTTC. Its translation is CASSVTDPGQGRYGYTF.

V is TRBV28 and J is TRBJ2-7; no reliable D call. The ends were cut back, 5 bases at V and 0 bases at J, with 14 bases in the middle. CDR1 and CDR2 from the germline V gene are MDHEN and SYDVKM. This CDR3 comprises 15 residues. The DNA for the CDR3 is TGTGCCAGCAGTCCTGGGGTCCTCAGCTCCTACGAGCAGTACTTC. Its translation is CASSPGVLSSYEQYF.

V gene TRBV12-5 combines with J gene TRBJ1-1; D is uncertain. Germline CDR1 is LGHNT and CDR2 is FRNRAP. V lost 3 bases to trimming and J lost 1 base, with 12 bases between them. This CDR3 is 15 amino acids long. The CDR3 here is CASGFGRVQNTEAFF. CDR3 in DNA: TGTGCTAGTGGTTTTGGTAGGGTCCAGAACACTGAAGCTTTCTTT.

V and J are TRBV4-2 and TRBJ1-1, with D possibly TRBD1 on 5 matching bases. From germline, CDR1 is LGHNA and CDR2 YNFKEQ. The CDR3 is made up of 15 amino acids. V gave up 1 base and J gave up 0 bases, with 9 bases separating them. The DNA of the CDR3 is TGTGCCAGCAGCCAAGGACGGGGCCTGAACACTGAAGCTTTCTTT. It translates to CASSQGRGLNTEAFF.

This chain links TRBV5-3 with TRBJ2-2; D is perhaps TRBD1 or TRBD2 (5 bases each). Being an ORF, TRBV5-3 has a function that is uncertain. The CDR3 extends over 15 amino acids. V was clipped by 2 bases and J by 3 bases, with 11 bases between them. CDR3 loop: CARSLRGGYTGELFF. The CDR3 region has the DNA TGTGCCAGAAGCTTAAGGGGCGGGTACACCGGGGAGCTGTTTTTT.

This chain connects TRBV6-5 to TRBJ1-1; D is ambiguous. The CDR3 runs to 13 residues. The V gene lost 8 bases and the J gene lost 5 bases, with 15 bases spanning the gap. The V gene's germline CDR1 is MNHEY and CDR2 SVGAGI. CDR3 sequence: CASSDGWRTEAFF. The CDR3 DNA is TGTGCCAGCTCGGATGGGTGGAGGACTGAAGCTTTCTTT.

A few counts support this clone. The chain carries TRBV6-5 and TRBJ1-5; D may be TRBD1 (6 bases). V gave up 0 bases and J gave up 7 bases, with 7 bases separating them. This CDR3 has 13 amino acids. Germline assignment: CDR1 MNHEY and CDR2 SVGAGI. CDR3 in amino acids: CASSYSGAQPQHF. DNA for the CDR3: TGTGCCAGCAGTTACTCGGGGGCCCAGCCCCAGCATTTT.

This sequence joins TRBV3-1 (or the pseudogene TRBV3-2) and TRBJ2-3, with D possibly being TRBD1 or TRBD2 (5 bases each). V was clipped by 4 bases and J by 7 bases, with 21 bases between them. The CDR3 has 16 residues. The germline CDR1 and CDR2 sequences are LGHDT and YNNKEL (reference sequence). The CDR3 reads CASSPLGTGSSYTQYF. The CDR3 nucleotides are TGTGCCAGCAGCCCTTTAGGGACGGGATCTTCCTATACGCAGTATTTT.

The rearrangement links TRBV6-5 to TRBJ1-6; D is unclear. The germline CDR1 and CDR2 sequences are MNHEY and SVGAGI. V lost 8 bases and J lost 3, with 14 bases in between. CDR3 length: 15 residues. CDR3 protein: CASLSEGSYNSPLHF. The CDR3 nucleotides read TGTGCCAGCCTGTCCGAGGGCAGCTATAATTCACCCCTCCACTTT.

This sequence joins TRBV6-4 and TRBJ1-6; 9 bases match TRBD1. Germline CDR1 MRHNA, CDR2 SNTAGT. The CDR3 extends over 15 amino acids. V lost 2 bases to trimming and J lost 7 bases; unmatched junction nucleotides: 3. CDR3 in DNA: TGTGCCAGCAGTGACACAGGGGGCACAAATTCACCCCTCCACTTT. This encodes CASSDTGGTNSPLHF.

CDR3 region: CASSFGTSGLREQFF. The CDR3 nucleotides are TGTGCCAGCAGTTTCGGGACTAGCGGGCTCCGGGAGCAGTTCTTC. The chain has TRBV27 and TRBJ2-1; the match to TRBD2 covers 12 bases. CDR3 size: 15 residues. The germline V gene encodes CDR1 MNHEY and CDR2 SMNVEV (reference sequence). Unmatched junction bases numbered 7, after V lost 3 bases and J lost 10 bases.

The genes are TRBV5-1 and TRBJ1-1; D is uncertain. The CDR3 has 12 amino acids. Looked up from germline, CDR1 is SGHRS and CDR2 is YFSETQ. V shed 0 bases and J shed 7 bases, with 7 bases lying between them. In nucleotides, the CDR3 is TGCGCCAGCAGCTTGGGATTCGGTGAAGCTTTCTTT. As protein: CASSLGFGEAFF.

CDR3 bases: TGTGCCAGCACCCCCTCAGGTGGGGAGGCCGCTGAAGCTTTCTTT. It is translated as CASTPSGGEAAEAFF. The chain has TRBV7-8 and TRBJ1-1; no clear D. V was trimmed by 7 bases and J by 6 bases, leaving 21 bases between them. The CDR3 length is 15 residues. The germline V gene encodes CDR1 SGHVS and CDR2 FQNEAQ. The whole variable domain, filled in from reference TRBV7-8 and TRBJ1-1, reads GAGVSQSPRYKVAKRGQDVALRCDPISGHVSLFWYQQALGQGPEFLTYFQNEAQLDKSGLPSDRFFAERPEGSVSTLKIQRTQQEDSAVYLCASTPSGGEAAEAFFGQGTRLTVV.

The chain joins TRBV5-1 to TRBJ2-1; 7 bases align to TRBD1. The CDR3 extends over 15 amino acids. Germline lookup yields CDR1 SGHRS and CDR2 YFSETQ. The trim removed 3 bases at V and 6 bases at J, leaving 9 bases unmatched. CDR3 coding DNA: TGCGCCAGCAGCTGGGGACAGTGGCCCCTCAATGAGCAGTTCTTC. Translation: CASSWGQWPLNEQFF.

The V gene is TRBV27, the J gene TRBJ2-3, with D hard to call. Trimming shortened V by 2 bases and J by 11 bases, and 23 bases separated the two germline ends. This CDR3 region has 16 residues. Germline V gene lookup returns CDR1 MNHEY and CDR2 SMNVEV (reference sequence). CDR3 region: CASSLRSPPSGTGQYF. DNA of the CDR3: TGTGCCAGCAGTTTACGTTCACCCCCCTCTGGAACGGGGCAGTATTTT.

V gene TRBV29-1 combines with J gene TRBJ1-5; the D gene is possibly TRBD1 (5 bases). Trimming took 6 bases from V and 2 from J, leaving 14 bases between them. CDR1 is SQVTM and CDR2 is ANQGSEA in the germline V gene. The CDR3 extends over 14 amino acids. CDR3 nucleotide sequence: TGCAGCGTCGCCGAGGGGCGAGGCAATCAGCCCCAGCATTTT. Protein product: CSVAEGRGNQPQHF.

This clone was recorded once. The chain couples TRBV27 to TRBJ1-2; 8 bases agree with TRBD1. V trimming: 8 bases; J trimming: 7 bases; junction bases outside the gene matches: 9. Per the germline V gene, CDR1 is MNHEY and CDR2 is SMNVEV (reference sequence). This CDR3 spans 13 amino acids. In DNA, the CDR3 is TGTGCCAGCCGGGACAGGACTGATGGTGGCTACACCTTC. Amino acid sequence: CASRDRTDGGYTF.